The rows below give T cell receptor beta chains drawn from one sample of a study of blood T cell repertoires in COVID-19. Sequencing was performed with immunoSEQ multiplex PCR; in TCRdb, only in-frame clones are kept and a portion is missing. The table records about 120,000 clones, roughly 77% of them present only once. Sequencing was performed on peripheral blood. These receptors came from a man in his sixties with active or convalescent COVID-19. The CDR3 runs from the conserved cysteine through the conserved F or W. Fields, in order: J gene, V gene, clone size, D gene, CDR3 protein, CDR3 DNA. The D gene is left open where the match is weak. Expanded clones are given a class, and other clones once, few, many or no size at all.

>TRBJ2-3|TRBV5-1|NA|NA
CASSLGQGPDTQYF
TGCGCCAGCAGCTTGGGGCAGGGGCCAGATACGCAGTATTTT
>TRBJ2-1|TRBV7-8|NA|NA
CASSLAPGINEQFF
TGTGCCAGCAGCTTAGCCCCAGGGATCAATGAGCAGTTCTTC
>TRBJ1-6|TRBV25-1|NA|NA
CASSESGVSGSPLHF
TGTGCCAGCAGTGAATCCGGGGTGTCGGGTTCACCCCTCCACTTT
>TRBJ2-2|TRBV11-2|NA|TRBD2
CASSLPSGRGTGELFF
TGTGCCAGCAGCTTACCCAGCGGGAGAGGCACCGGGGAGCTGTTTTTT
>TRBJ2-7|TRBV2|many|TRBD2
CASRPGGSSYEQYF
TGTGCCAGCAGGCCGGGGGGAAGCTCCTACGAGCAGTACTTC
>TRBJ1-3|TRBV18|few|NA
CASSLEQGGSGNTIYF
TGTGCCAGCTCACTCGAACAGGGTGGGTCTGGAAACACCATATATTTT
>TRBJ2-2|TRBV24-1|NA|NA
CATSVRGRYTGELFF
TGTGCCACCAGTGTGCGGGGGCGGTACACCGGGGAGCTGTTTTTT
>TRBJ2-5|TRBV5-1|NA|NA
CASSMTGTTQETQYF
TGCGCCAGCAGCATGACCGGGACAACCCAAGAGACCCAGTACTTC
>TRBJ2-1|TRBV5-1|NA|TRBD2
CASSSGLAGANEQFF
TGCGCCAGCAGCTCGGGGCTAGCGGGAGCCAATGAGCAGTTCTTC
>TRBJ2-7|TRBV7-8|few|TRBD2
CASSTGLAGVLYF
TGTGCCAGCAGCACGGGACTAGCGGGAGTTCTGTACTTC
>TRBJ1-5|TRBV5-1|NA|TRBD1
CASSLGPGQGGNQPQHF
TGCGCCAGCAGCTTGGGGCCGGGACAGGGGGGCAATCAGCCCCAGCATTTT
>TRBJ2-2|TRBV5-4|once|TRBD2
CASSLELAGDGAGELFF
TGTGCCAGCAGCTTGGAACTAGCGGGAGATGGGGCCGGGGAGCTGTTTTTT
>TRBJ2-7|TRBV6-6|NA|NA
CASSYSTAYRDEQYF
TGTGCCAGCAGTTACTCGACGGCCTACCGGGACGAGCAGTACTTC
>TRBJ1-1|TRBV19|NA|TRBD1
CASSGQGGTEAFF
TGTGCCAGTAGTGGACAGGGCGGAACTGAAGCTTTCTTT
>TRBJ1-3|TRBV30|NA|NA
CAWSPGISGNTIYF
TGTGCCTGGAGTCCGGGAATCTCTGGAAACACCATATATTTT
>TRBJ2-7|TRBV5-1|NA|NA
CASSGFFGSGTYEQYF
TGCGCCAGCAGTGGATTTTTCGGGAGTGGGACCTACGAGCAGTACTTC
>TRBJ2-4|TRBV23-1|NA|TRBD2
CASSRGQAGEPGGVIQYF
TGCGCCAGCAGTCGAGGACAAGCGGGAGAGCCGGGCGGGGTCATTCAGTACTTC
>TRBJ2-7|TRBV18|NA|TRBD2
CASSSGGLAGVEQYF
TGTGCCAGCTCGTCAGGGGGACTAGCGGGAGTCGAGCAGTACTTC
>TRBJ2-7|TRBV6-2/TRBV6-3|many|TRBD1
CASSLTGGEQYF
TGTGCCAGCAGCCTTACAGGGGGCGAGCAGTACTTC
>TRBJ2-3|TRBV7-9|once|TRBD1
CASSHWGGQARYTQYF
TGTGCCAGCAGCCACTGGGGTGGACAGGCTCGATATACGCAGTATTTT
>TRBJ2-3|TRBV24-1|NA|TRBD2
CATRGLAGGPGTDTQYF
TGTGCCACCAGGGGACTAGCGGGAGGGCCGGGCACAGATACGCAGTATTTT
>TRBJ2-3|TRBV7-2|NA|NA
CASSLFGSGSTDTQYF
TGTGCCAGCAGCTTATTCGGTAGCGGAAGCACAGATACGCAGTATTTT
>TRBJ2-7|TRBV28|NA|TRBD1
CASSTRDREREQYF
TGTGCCAGCAGTACGAGGGACAGGGAGAGAGAGCAGTACTTC
>TRBJ2-1|TRBV18|NA|NA
CASSPGLSSYNEQFF
TGTGCCAGCTCACCAGGACTAAGCTCCTACAATGAGCAGTTCTTC
>TRBJ1-3|TRBV7-2|NA|NA
CASSLTRGMGNTIYF
TGTGCCAGCAGCTTAACCCGGGGTATGGGAAACACCATATATTTT
>TRBJ2-3|TRBV28|NA|NA
CASSTPGVDTQYF
TGTGCCAGCAGTACCCCGGGGGTGGATACGCAGTATTTT
>TRBJ1-2|TRBV7-9|few|NA
CASSLGSGSSVGGYTF
TGTGCCAGCAGCTTAGGCAGCGGTTCCAGCGTGGGAGGCTACACCTTC
>TRBJ2-4|TRBV18|few|TRBD2
CASSEDSGTPIQYF
TGTGCCAGCTCAGAGGATAGCGGGACGCCCATTCAGTACTTC
>TRBJ2-7|TRBV5-1|NA|NA
CASSWGGASYEQYF
TGCGCCAGCAGCTGGGGGGGGGCCTCCTACGAGCAGTACTTC
>TRBJ2-7|TRBV10-3|once|NA
CAIRERNSYEQYF
TGTGCCATACGGGAGCGAAACTCCTACGAGCAGTACTTC
>TRBJ1-6|TRBV28|once|NA
CASSRSYNSPLHF
TGTGCCAGCAGCCGCTCCTATAATTCACCCCTCCACTTT
>TRBJ1-1|TRBV7-9|NA|NA
CASSLDSGNTEAFF
TGTGCCAGCAGCTTAGATTCCGGTAACACTGAAGCTTTCTTT
>TRBJ1-1|TRBV10-3|NA|NA
CAISEEGPEAFF
TGTGCCATCAGTGAGGAGGGTCCTGAAGCTTTCTTT
>TRBJ2-1|TRBV6-2/TRBV6-3|NA|NA
CASSYLDEQFF
TGTGCCAGCAGTTACTTAGATGAGCAGTTCTTC
>TRBJ2-1|TRBV2|NA|TRBD2
CASLKEPSGRNEQFF
TGTGCCAGCCTCAAAGAGCCTAGCGGACGCAATGAGCAGTTCTTC
>TRBJ2-7|TRBV6-5|NA|NA
CASNREGGEQYF
TGTGCCAGCAACAGGGAGGGTGGCGAGCAGTACTTC
>TRBJ1-6|TRBV7-6|NA|NA
CASALNSPLHF
TGTGCCAGCGCCCTAAATTCACCCCTCCACTTT
>TRBJ2-1|TRBV6-2/TRBV6-3|NA|NA
CVSSYSAGSENEQFF
TGTGTCAGCAGTTACTCGGCGGGATCAGAGAATGAGCAGTTCTTC
>TRBJ2-7|TRBV7-2|NA|TRBD2
CASSFIAGATYEQYF
TGTGCCAGCAGCTTCATAGCGGGAGCCACCTACGAGCAGTACTTC
>TRBJ2-5|TRBV10-3|NA|TRBD2
CAISHTGGLETQYF
TGTGCCATCAGCCATACGGGAGGTTTAGAGACCCAGTACTTC
>TRBJ2-3|TRBV2|NA|TRBD2
CASGEGNSGWPLRTDTQYF
TGTGCCAGCGGGGAGGGGAATTCAGGGTGGCCGCTAAGGACAGATACGCAGTATTTT
>TRBJ1-6|TRBV24-1|many|NA
CATSDTYRDSPLHF
TGTGCCACCAGTGATACTTACAGGGACTCACCCCTCCACTTT
>TRBJ2-1|TRBV2|NA|NA
CASSDWRGRALISEQFF
TGTGCCAGCAGTGATTGGCGGGGAAGGGCCCTGATCAGTGAGCAGTTCTTC
>TRBJ2-7|TRBV6-5|NA|NA
CASSLAGGNEQYF
TGTGCCAGCAGTTTAGCAGGGGGGAACGAGCAGTACTTC
>TRBJ2-5|TRBV2|NA|NA
CASSVTGIQETQYF
TGTGCCAGCAGTGTAACAGGAATCCAAGAGACCCAGTACTTC
>TRBJ1-2|TRBV2|NA|TRBD1
CASSEASRGRSYGYTF
TGTGCCAGCAGTGAAGCGTCGAGGGGGCGCTCCTATGGCTACACCTTC
>TRBJ1-2|TRBV5-4|few|NA
CASSLVGRPNYGYTF
TGTGCCAGCAGCTTGGTCGGCAGGCCTAACTATGGCTACACCTTC
>TRBJ1-3|TRBV4-1|many|NA
CASSHLFSGNTIYF
TGCGCCAGCAGCCATCTTTTCTCTGGAAACACCATATATTTT
>TRBJ1-5|TRBV7-8|NA|NA
CASSPQSDQPQHF
TGTGCCAGCAGCCCTCAGTCCGATCAGCCCCAGCATTTT
>TRBJ2-1|TRBV6-5|NA|TRBD2
CASRPAGVGYNEQFF
TGTGCCAGCAGGCCAGCGGGAGTTGGGTACAATGAGCAGTTCTTC
>TRBJ2-2|TRBV29-1|NA|TRBD1
CSVADRVSGELFF
TGCAGCGTCGCGGACAGGGTGTCTGGGGAGCTGTTTTTT
>TRBJ1-5|TRBV7-8|NA|TRBD1
CASSEQGAVSNQPQHF
TGTGCCAGCAGCGAACAGGGGGCGGTGAGCAATCAGCCCCAGCATTTT
>TRBJ2-7|TRBV28|NA|NA
CASSFPSFYEQYF
TGTGCCAGCAGTTTCCCTTCCTTCTACGAGCAGTACTTC
>TRBJ1-1|TRBV5-6|NA|NA
CASSGDRRSTEAFF
TGTGCCAGCAGTGGAGACAGGAGGAGCACTGAAGCTTTCTTT